The T cell receptor (beta chain) described here comes from a study of regulatory T cells in long-lasting Graves disease. This CDR3 comprises 12 residues. The germline gives CDR1 SQVTM, CDR2 ANQGSEA. Regarding time point: newly diagnosed GD, antithyroid drugs for less than 3 months. The TCR library was made from RNA extracted from PBMCs. Arm-PCR of CDR3 regions and iRepertoire HTBI primers were used to build TCR beta libraries. In TCRdb, the multiplex PCR reads were re-called with MiXCR into one record per CDR3 protein. Among hundreds of thousands of distinct CDR3 sequences listed, roughly 13% were seen once. This clonotype was counted at least ten times. The sample was also linked to a second study, of T cells in Graves' hyperthyroidism and ophthalmopathy.

This TCR derives from a man aged 25-40 years with Graves disease. The chain has TRBV29-1 and TRBJ2-1; D is unresolved. The end of the DNA is better explained by TRBJ2-5, so the J call may be wrong. The sample here was peripheral blood mononuclear cells (PBMCs), taken at new diagnosis, from a patient treated with antithyroid drugs. CDR3 DNA sequence: TGCAGCTGGGAAGGACCCGTCAGGACCCAGTACTTC. Its translation: CSWEGPVRTQYF.